The 20 T cell receptor beta chains reported below all come from one sample, sequenced in a study of T-cell memory formation after mild COVID-19. TCRdb independently ran MiXCR on the 5' RACE reads; one entry per CDR3 protein. The table has fewer than 350,000 distinct CDR3 sequences, over 15% seen once. Source material: PBMCs or a T cell subset sorted from them (not recorded which). These receptor sequences come from a man in his late teens or twenties who had mild COVID-19 (a few samples of this study predate the infection). Cell type and time point are not known.

V gene TRBV11-2 combines with J gene TRBJ2-3, with D unresolved. Trimming left V 0 bases short and J 9 bases short, with 7 bases between. Germline assignment: CDR1 SGHAT and CDR2 FQNNGV. This CDR3 comprises 12 residues. The CDR3 region has the DNA TGTGCCAGCAGCTTAGACGGTACCACGCAGTATTTT. Amino acids: CASSLDGTTQYF.

The genes are TRBV24-1 and TRBJ2-2, with TRBD1 matching 7 bases. This CDR3 region has 18 residues. The trim removed 2 bases at V and 3 bases at J, leaving 11 bases unmatched. Germline assignment: CDR1 KGHDR and CDR2 SFDVKD. CDR3 coding DNA: TGTGCCACCAGTGATTCGCTCCTGGACAGGTGGGACACCGGGGAGCTGTTTTTT. It codes for CATSDSLLDRWDTGELFF.

This clonotype showed up just a few times. The V call is TRBV20-1, the J call TRBJ2-5, with D perhaps TRBD1 (5 bases). This CDR3 has 15 amino acids. The germline V and J ends were trimmed by 5 bases and 1 base, with 17 bases remaining between them. CDR1 is DFQATT and CDR2 is SNEGSKA in the germline V gene (reference sequence). The CDR3 DNA sequence: TGCAGTGCTCCCATCACTCCGACAGCCCAAGAGACCCAGTACTTC. Translating gives CSAPITPTAQETQYF.

This clonotype has just a few counts. The CDR3 DNA reads as TGTGCCAGCAGCCCATACCGGGACAGCTACGAGCAGTACTTC. As protein: CASSPYRDSYEQYF. The chain is built from TRBV7-7 and TRBJ2-7; 7 nucleotides agree with TRBD1. V lost 5 bases to trimming and J lost 3 bases; unmatched junction nucleotides: 7. CDR1 and CDR2 (germline): SSHAT, FNYEAQ (reference sequence). This CDR3 has 14 residues.

This clonotype was counted between two and nine times. The chain employs TRBV24-1 and TRBJ2-1; D unresolved. The CDR3 has 12 amino acids. Trimming removed 7 bases from V and 5 bases from J, with 8 bases in between. Germline assignment: CDR1 KGHDR and CDR2 SFDVKD. As DNA, the CDR3 is TGTGCCACCAGGGCTCCAGACAATGAGCAGTTCTTC. Translation: CATRAPDNEQFF.

This clonotype occurred a few times. This chain connects TRBV12-3 or TRBV12-4 to TRBJ1-4, with a weak D call TRBD1 (5 bases). Deletions cut 3 bases from V and 8 bases from J, with 10 bases between. CDR3 length: 13 amino acids. The CDR3 region is CASSLVTAEKLFF. CDR3 nucleotide sequence: TGTGCCAGCAGTTTGGTGACAGCCGAAAAACTGTTTTTT.

This clonotype appeared a few times. The chain combines TRBV7-2 with TRBJ1-3, with D perhaps TRBD1 (5 bases). V was trimmed by 1 base and J by 4 bases, leaving 11 bases between them. There are 15 residues in the CDR3. The germline CDR1 and CDR2 sequences are SGHTA and FQGNSA. The CDR3 spells CASSLGPGMGNTIYF. CDR3 coding DNA: TGTGCCAGCAGCTTAGGACCAGGGATGGGAAACACCATATATTTT.

The V call is TRBV7-2, the J call TRBJ2-5, with TRBD1 matching 12 bases. V was clipped by 5 bases and J by 6 bases; unmatched bases: 7. Germline V gives CDR1 SGHTA, CDR2 FQGNSA. This CDR3 region has 15 residues. CDR3 coding DNA: TGTGCCAGCAGCAACCGGGACAGGGGGCTCAAGACCCAGTACTTC. Encoded protein: CASSNRDRGLKTQYF.

This clonotype came up a few times. The CDR3: CASSVAQDSPLLDTQYF. The DNA for the CDR3 is TGTGCCAGCAGCGTAGCTCAGGACAGTCCGTTATTAGATACGCAGTATTTT. The rearrangement links TRBV9 to TRBJ2-3, with D possibly TRBD1 on 6 matching bases. Trimming pared 0 bases from V and 5 bases from J, leaving 19 bases between. From germline, CDR1 is SGDLS and CDR2 YYNGEE. The CDR3 consists of 17 residues.

The chain has TRBV2 and TRBJ1-5, with D possibly being TRBD1 (5 bases). The CDR3 contains 15 residues. The V gene's germline CDR1 is SNHLY and CDR2 FYNNEI. V was trimmed by 8 bases and J by 7 bases, leaving 21 bases between them. CDR3 sequence: CASRLPGGDLQPQHF. The CDR3, as DNA: TGTGCCAGCCGACTCCCGGGGGGGGACCTACAGCCCCAGCATTTT.

The rearrangement joins TRBV7-6 to TRBJ2-3; TRBD2 might be the D (7 bases). This CDR3 has 15 amino acids. Trimming left V 1 base short and J 2 bases short, with 10 bases between. The germline CDR1 and CDR2 sequences are SGHVS and FNYEAQ. The CDR3 here is CASSLGGGTTDTQYF. In DNA form, the CDR3 reads TGTGCCAGCAGCTTAGGCGGGGGCACCACAGATACGCAGTATTTT.

This clonotype was detected many times. For the CDR3, the DNA is TGTGCCATCAGAAAACAGGGGGCCGCAGATACGCAGTATTTT. Translating gives CAIRKQGAADTQYF. The V and J genes are TRBV10-3 and TRBJ2-3, with 9 nucleotides matching TRBD1. Germline CDR1 reads ENHRY; CDR2 reads SYGVKD. J was trimmed by 4 bases and V by 6 bases; bases with no gene match: 5. The CDR3 has 14 amino acids.

This clonotype was seen more than once but under ten times. The chain has TRBV2 and TRBJ2-7; D unresolved. Germline CDR1 is SNHLY and CDR2 is FYNNEI. The CDR3 sequence is 12 residues long. V shed 1 base and J shed 7 bases, with 8 bases lying between them. Written as DNA, the CDR3 is TGTGCCAGCAGTGAAGGGCCGCGGGAGCAGTACTTC. It is translated as CASSEGPREQYF.

The genes are TRBV29-1 and TRBJ1-1, with D maybe TRBD1 (5 bases). In germline, CDR1 is SQVTM, CDR2 ANQGSEA. V lost 5 bases and J lost 5, with 12 bases in between. This CDR3 is built from 12 residues. CDR3 sequence (DNA): TGCAGCGTTTACTGGGGGGAGACTGAAGCTTTCTTT. This gives the protein CSVYWGETEAFF.

This chain links TRBV5-1 with TRBJ2-7; 7 bases match TRBD1. V trimming: 5 bases; J trimming: 2 bases; junction bases outside the gene matches: 13. The CDR3 consists of 16 residues. CDR1 is SGHRS, CDR2 YFSETQ, per germline. CDR3 sequence: CASRPYFGTAPYEQYF. The DNA for the CDR3 is TGCGCCAGCAGGCCATACTTCGGGACAGCTCCCTACGAGCAGTACTTC.

This clonotype came up a few times. The chain uses TRBV7-2 and TRBJ2-3; D might be TRBD1 (6 bases). The CDR3 covers 15 residues. Germline CDR1 SGHTA, CDR2 FQGNSA. V was cut by 1 base and J by 6 bases, with 14 bases left in between. This CDR3 is CASSLDYRALDTQYF. In nucleotides, the CDR3 is TGTGCCAGCAGCTTAGACTACAGGGCTCTGGATACGCAGTATTTT. The complete variable domain, with remaining parts taken from reference TRBV7-2 and TRBJ2-3, reads GAGVSQSPSNKVTEKGKDVELRCDPISGHTALYWYRQSLGQGLEFLIYFQGNSAPDKSGLPSDRFSAERTGGSVSTLTIQRTQQEDSAVYLCASSLDYRALDTQYFGPGTRLTVL.

This clonotype has a handful of counts. The chain carries TRBV5-1 and TRBJ1-4, with D uncertain. This CDR3 has 14 residues. From germline, CDR1 is SGHRS and CDR2 YFSETQ. V was clipped by 1 base and J by 8 bases, with 12 bases between them. The CDR3 DNA reads TGCGCCAGCAGCTTGCAAGGGATGGAAGAAAAACTGTTTTTT. Translated, it gives CASSLQGMEEKLFF.

This clonotype was detected only a few times. The gene calls are TRBV7-2 and TRBJ2-7, with 9 bases aligning to TRBD1. Germline V gene data show CDR1 as SGHTA and CDR2 as FQGNSA. Trimming at V came to 0 bases and at J to 7 bases, leaving 7 bases not matched to a gene. The CDR3 is 15 amino acids. The CDR3 coding sequence is TGTGCCAGCAGCTTAGCAACAGGGGGCATTGGAGAGCAGTACTTC. As protein: CASSLATGGIGEQYF.

The CDR3 spells CASSLRVAGEETQYF. In DNA form, the CDR3 reads TGTGCCAGCAGCTTGAGGGTAGCGGGGGAAGAGACCCAGTACTTC. V gene TRBV5-6 combines with J gene TRBJ2-5; 9 bases fit TRBD2. Unmatched junction bases numbered 4, after V lost 1 base and J lost 3 bases. The CDR3 loop spans 15 amino acids. CDR1 is SGHDT, CDR2 YYEEEE, per germline. Filled out from reference TRBV5-6 and TRBJ2-5, the complete variable domain reads DAGVTQSPTHLIKTRGQQVTLRCSPKSGHDTVSWYQQALGQGPQFIFQYYEEEERQRGNFPDRFSGHQFPNYSSELNVNALLLGDSALYLCASSLRVAGEETQYFGPGTRLLVL.

This clonotype was counted ten times or more. Here the CDR3 DNA reads TGCAGTGCCCCGCCGGGGGCCGACTCCTACAATGAGCAGTTCTTC. Its protein product is CSAPPGADSYNEQFF. V usage is TRBV20-1 and J usage is TRBJ2-1; D tentatively fits TRBD1 or TRBD2 (6 bases each). The germline V gene has CDR1 DFQATT and CDR2 SNEGSKA (reference sequence). V lost 6 bases, J lost 0 bases, and 15 bases lay in between. CDR3 length: 15 residues.